This is a list of T cell receptor beta chains from one sample in a study of regulatory T cells in long-lasting Graves disease. TCRdb itself ran the multiplex PCR reads through MiXCR, one entry per CDR3 protein. The table has 550,000 to 600,000 distinct CDR3 sequences, roughly 15% seen once. The same data also contributed to another study, on T cells in Graves' hyperthyroidism and ophthalmopathy.

Sequenced material: peripheral blood mononuclear cells (PBMCs), taken at new diagnosis, from a patient treated with antithyroid drugs. The receptors stem from a man in his late teens or twenties with Graves disease. The CDR3 runs from the conserved cysteine through the conserved F or W. The D gene is left open where the match is weak. Not all rows give a size; the values are once, few, many and, for expanded clones, a class.

CASSFRGGAGETQYF TGCGCCAGCAGCTTTCGAGGGGGCGCCGGGGAGACCCAGTACTTC TRBD1 TRBJ2-5 . TRBV5-1
CASSTSAVGTNEQFF TGTGCCAGCTCCACCAGCGCAGTGGGCACCAATGAGCAGTTCTTC . TRBJ2-1 few TRBV18
CASSKGTGDQYF TGTGCCAGCAGCAAAGGGACAGGGGATCAGTACTTC TRBD1 TRBJ2-7 many TRBV11-2
CSALPGDRVRDEQYF TGCAGTGCCCTCCCCGGGGACAGGGTGCGCGACGAGCAGTACTTC TRBD1 TRBJ2-7 many TRBV20-1
CASSESTGGTSNEQFF TGCGCCAGCAGTGAGTCCACGGGAGGGACTTCCAATGAGCAGTTCTTC TRBD2 TRBJ2-1 . TRBV10-2
CASSETQGFYGYTF TGTGCCAGCAGCGAAACCCAGGGGTTCTATGGCTACACCTTC . TRBJ1-2 few TRBV11-2
CSSMSDSSYEQYF TGCAGCTCAATGTCCGACAGCTCCTACGAGCAGTACTTC . TRBJ2-7 few TRBV29-1
CASSIGQGPYNEQFF TGTGCCAGTAGTATAGGACAGGGCCCCTACAATGAGCAGTTCTTC TRBD1 TRBJ2-1 . TRBV19
CASSLGPSSGNTIYF TGTGCCAGCAGCTTAGGCCCGAGCTCTGGAAACACCATATATTTT . TRBJ1-3 few TRBV13
CASSMLGRPTDTQYF TGTGCCAGTAGTATGTTAGGGCGGCCCACAGATACGCAGTATTTT . TRBJ2-3 . TRBV19
CASSLSAGSSYNEQFF TGTGCCAGCAGCTTAAGCGCGGGAAGCTCCTACAATGAGCAGTTCTTC . TRBJ2-1 . TRBV7-3
CASSLGRGPYNEQFF TGTGCCAGCAGTTTGGGGAGGGGGCCGTATAATGAGCAGTTCTTC . TRBJ2-1 few TRBV12-3/TRBV12-4
CASSPGQGAWWYGYTF TGTGCCAGCAGCCCGGGACAGGGGGCCTGGTGGTATGGCTACACCTTC TRBD1 TRBJ1-2 many TRBV7-8
CASSLTAQYLTQYF TGTGCCAGCAGTTTAACCGCACAGTATCTGACCCAGTACTTC . TRBJ2-5 many TRBV28
CATSDGLASRYNEQFF TGTGCCACCAGTGATGGACTAGCTTCACGCTACAATGAGCAGTTCTTC TRBD2 TRBJ2-1 many TRBV24-1
CASSFLSGGGADTEAFF TGTGCCAGCAGTTTTCTTTCAGGCGGGGGGGCAGACACTGAAGCTTTCTTT . TRBJ1-1 many TRBV12-3/TRBV12-4
CASSLRDRGYTDTQYF TGTGCCAGCAGTCTCCGGGACAGGGGGTACACAGATACGCAGTATTTT TRBD1 TRBJ2-3 few TRBV6-2/TRBV6-3
CASSWAGGFTYEQYF TGTGCCAGCAGCTGGGCGGGAGGGTTTACCTACGAGCAGTACTTC TRBD2 TRBJ2-7 many TRBV11-2
CASSRFTVLSGEQFF TGTGCCAGCAGCCGTTTTACAGTCCTTAGCGGTGAGCAGTTCTTC . TRBJ2-1 few TRBV27
CASSLDRVGEKLFF TGTGCCAGCAGCTTAGACAGGGTTGGTGAAAAACTGTTTTTT . TRBJ1-4 many TRBV7-2
CAWSSTEVKAFF TGTGCCTGGAGTTCAACGGAGGTCAAAGCTTTCTTT . TRBJ1-1 many TRBV30
CASSLAFEDRHRETQYF TGTGCCAGCAGCTTAGCGTTTGAGGACAGGCATCGCGAGACCCAGTACTTC TRBD1 TRBJ2-5 many TRBV11-2